This T cell receptor (beta chain) was retrieved from a study of cytomegalovirus exposure and HLA in healthy donors. Study-wide context: From HLA-typed donors, an early data release held roughly 80 million unique TCRs.

Germline loops: CDR1 ENHRY, CDR2 SYGVKD. The V and J ends lost 4 bases and 6 bases, in that order; junction bases with no gene match: 4. The CDR3 is made up of 14 amino acids. Study-level results: Reports described diagnosis of cytomegalovirus status by the classifier as highly specific and sensitive.

This PCR relied on a set of 60 Vbeta primers and 13 Jbeta primers. TCRdb keeps only in-frame clones here, not all; method: immunoSEQ multiplex PCR. This sample's table reports approximately 110,000 clones. About this clone: Its antigen is not identified.

The sequenced sample was PBMCs. The chain recombines TRBV10-3 with TRBJ1-5; 9 bases align to TRBD1. This receptor was taken from a man aged 45-65 years in good health and CMV-seronegative. The CDR3 reads CAISGQGEAQPQHF. The CDR3 DNA reads as TGTGCCATCAGTGGACAGGGGGAAGCTCAGCCCCAGCATTTT.